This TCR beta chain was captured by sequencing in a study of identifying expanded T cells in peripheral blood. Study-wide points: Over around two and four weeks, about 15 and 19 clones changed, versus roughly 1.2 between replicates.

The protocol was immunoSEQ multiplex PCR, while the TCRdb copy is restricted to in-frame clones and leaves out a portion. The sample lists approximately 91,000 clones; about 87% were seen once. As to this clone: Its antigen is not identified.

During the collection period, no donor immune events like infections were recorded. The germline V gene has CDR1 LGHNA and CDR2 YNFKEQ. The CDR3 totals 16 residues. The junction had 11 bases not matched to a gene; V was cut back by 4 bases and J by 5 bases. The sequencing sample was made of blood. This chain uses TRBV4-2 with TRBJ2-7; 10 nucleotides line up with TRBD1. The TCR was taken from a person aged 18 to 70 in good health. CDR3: CASSLSRGQGSDEQYF. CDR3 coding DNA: TGTGCCAGCAGCCTATCTAGGGGACAGGGGAGCGACGAGCAGTACTTC.